One sample yielded the 26 T cell receptor beta chains listed below, sequenced in a study of shared clonotypes between healthy human individuals. Assay: immunoSEQ multiplex PCR; the TCRdb copy retains only in-frame clones and omits some. This sample has approximately 180,000 clones, with over 80% found just once. The sample consisted of naive CD4+ T cells sorted from blood. Documented subset: CD45RA+ positively selected. The receptors derive from a woman aged 25 to 45 in good health.

J is TRBJ2-7 and V is TRBV5-1; 13 bases map to TRBD2. The length of the CDR3 is 16 residues. Germline V gene data show CDR1 as SGHRS and CDR2 as YFSETQ. Losses at the gene ends were 4 bases for V and 1 base for J; bases not matched to a gene: 5. The CDR3 here is CASSPGLAGISYEQYF. CDR3 coding DNA: TGCGCCAGCAGCCCGGGACTAGCGGGGATTTCCTACGAGCAGTACTTC.

This CDR3 reads CASGLVDWDQPQHF. DNA for the CDR3: TGTGCTAGTGGTTTGGTAGATTGGGATCAGCCCCAGCATTTT. The J gene is TRBJ1-5, the V gene TRBV12-5; D gene uncertain. The V end was cut by 0 bases, the J end by 5 bases, with 8 bases between. The CDR3 runs to 14 residues. The V gene's germline CDR1 is LGHNT and CDR2 FRNRAP.

The chain links TRBV28 to TRBJ2-7, with no clear D. The V gene lost 4 bases and the J gene lost 1 base, with 11 bases spanning the gap. Germline V gene lookup returns CDR1 MDHEN and CDR2 SYDVKM. This CDR3 comprises 14 residues. The CDR3 DNA is TGTGCCAGCAGTTCAACTATGAGTTCCTACGAGCAGTACTTC. It translates to CASSSTMSSYEQYF.

The rearrangement links TRBV28 to TRBJ2-7; tentative D call: TRBD2 (6 bases). The CDR3 loop spans 13 amino acids. V lost 7 bases and J lost 2, with 12 bases in between. The germline V gene encodes CDR1 MDHEN and CDR2 SYDVKM. CDR3 amino acids: CASKDGGPYEQYF. CDR3 DNA: TGTGCCAGCAAAGACGGGGGACCCTACGAGCAGTACTTC.

The chain carries TRBV2 and TRBJ2-3, with 13 bases lining up with TRBD2. Germline CDR1 reads SNHLY; CDR2 reads FYNNEI. The CDR3 sequence is 15 residues long. V dropped 6 bases and J dropped 4; count of bases not matched to a gene: 4. For the CDR3, the DNA is TGTGCCAGCAGGACCGGACTAGCGGGAGCAGATACGCAGTATTTT. Translating gives CASRTGLAGADTQYF. The entire variable domain, with the rest obtained from reference TRBV2 and TRBJ2-3, is as follows: EPEVTQTPSHQVTQMGQEVILRCVPISNHLYFYWYRQILGQKVEFLVSFYNNEISEKSEIFDDQFSVERPDGSNFTLKIRSTKLEDSAMYFCASRTGLAGADTQYFGPGTRLTVL.

V and J are TRBV11-2 and TRBJ1-4, with TRBD1 matching 7 bases. The V gene's germline CDR1 is SGHAT and CDR2 FQNNGV. The CDR3 sequence is 15 residues long. J lost 4 bases, V lost 4 bases, and 6 bases had no gene match. CDR3 coding DNA: TGTGCCAGCAGCTCATGGACAGGCATTAATGAAAAACTGTTTTTT. Encoded protein: CASSSWTGINEKLFF.

The chain joins TRBV28 to TRBJ1-5; maybe TRBD1 (5 bases). The CDR3 consists of 16 residues. CDR1 is MDHEN, CDR2 SYDVKM, per germline. The ends were cut back, 5 bases at V and 4 bases at J, with 18 bases in the middle. CDR3 DNA: TGTGCCAGCAGTCGGGTCCGCCAGGGAGGGAATCAGCCCCAGCATTTT. Protein product: CASSRVRQGGNQPQHF.

This chain links TRBV5-4 with TRBJ2-7, with TRBD2 identical over 12 bases. The CDR3 contains 15 residues. CDR1 is SGHNT and CDR2 is YYREEE in the germline V gene (reference sequence). V dropped 4 bases and J dropped 5; count of bases not matched to a gene: 7. The CDR3 DNA reads TGTGCCAGCAGCCCGGGACTAGCGGGTTATGACGAGCAGTACTTC. It encodes CASSPGLAGYDEQYF.

The chain couples TRBV28 to TRBJ2-7; either TRBD1 or TRBD2 may fit D (6 bases each). Germline assignment: CDR1 MDHEN and CDR2 SYDVKM. The CDR3 runs to 15 residues. The V and J ends lost 7 bases and 3 bases respectively, with 19 bases between them. The CDR3 sequence: CASTEEGVLSYEQYF. The CDR3 DNA reads TGTGCCAGCACCGAGGAGGGGGTATTAAGCTACGAGCAGTACTTC.

The DNA of the CDR3 is TGCGCCAGCAGTGAGGGACTAGCGGCATCATACGAGCAGTACTTC. Translation: CASSEGLAASYEQYF. This rearrangement joins TRBV10-1 to TRBJ2-7; 10 nucleotides match TRBD2. The germline V gene has CDR1 WNHNN and CDR2 SYGVQD (reference sequence). This CDR3 has 15 residues. V lost 2 bases to trimming and J lost 4 bases; unmatched junction nucleotides: 5.

The V and J genes are TRBV6-5 and TRBJ1-2; D remains ambiguous. The CDR3 is 13 amino acids. The V gene lost 6 bases and the J gene lost 2 bases, with 10 bases spanning the gap. Germline CDR1 MNHEY, CDR2 SVGAGI. The CDR3 loop is CASSPGGNYGYTF. The CDR3 bases are TGTGCCAGCAGCCCGGGCGGAAACTATGGCTACACCTTC.

The chain is built from TRBV10-1 and TRBJ2-3, with a tentative D call TRBD2 (5 bases). Trimming left V 2 bases short and J 1 base short, with 10 bases between. Germline CDR1 reads WNHNN; CDR2 reads SYGVQD (reference sequence). The CDR3 extends over 15 amino acids. The CDR3 here is CASSEGWRGTDTQYF. As DNA, the CDR3 is TGCGCCAGCAGTGAGGGGTGGCGGGGCACAGATACGCAGTATTTT.

The chain carries TRBV30 and TRBJ2-3, with D unclear. With 5 bases removed from V and 4 bases from J, the gap between germline ends came to 7 bases. CDR3 length: 11 residues. Germline assignment: CDR1 GTSNPN and CDR2 SVGIG (reference sequence). The CDR3 here is CAWEISDTQYF. The CDR3 DNA follows: TGTGCCTGGGAGATATCAGATACGCAGTATTTT.

The V gene is TRBV18, the J gene TRBJ2-2; D unclear. This CDR3 has 13 residues. Germline CDR1 is KGHSH and CDR2 is LQKENI. The V end lost 4 bases, the J end lost 2 bases, and 5 bases lay between the germline ends. This CDR3 is CASSLVNTGELFF. The CDR3 DNA is TGTGCCAGCTCACTTGTAAACACCGGGGAGCTGTTTTTT.

This chain connects TRBV27 to TRBJ2-7; D possibly uses TRBD1 or TRBD2 (5 bases each). This CDR3 contains 13 residues. Germline V CDR1 and CDR2: MNHEY, SMNVEV (reference sequence). Deletions cut 8 bases from V and 2 bases from J, with 13 bases between. The CDR3 DNA reads TGTGCCAGCTCTCCTCAGGGACCCTACGAGCAGTACTTC. It codes for CASSPQGPYEQYF.

The V and J genes are TRBV18 and TRBJ2-7; TRBD1 agrees at 7 bases. Germline loops: CDR1 KGHSH, CDR2 LQKENI. The CDR3 length is 13 residues. Losses at the gene ends were 3 bases for V and 6 bases for J; bases not matched to a gene: 5. The CDR3 region has the DNA TGTGCCAGCTCACCGCAAGGGACAGCCGAGCAGTACTTC. It specifies CASSPQGTAEQYF.

The chain joins TRBV19 to TRBJ2-5; D may be TRBD2 (6 bases). This CDR3 spans 14 amino acids. The germline V gene has CDR1 LNHDA and CDR2 SQIVND (reference sequence). The germline V and J ends were trimmed by 8 bases and 1 base, with 14 bases remaining between them. In nucleotides, the CDR3 is TGTGCCAGTTCCCCGGGGACTTCCCAAGAGACCCAGTACTTC. The encoded protein is CASSPGTSQETQYF.

The CDR3 nucleotides read TGTGCCAGCAGCTTGGTTTCGTCCCACGAGCAGTACTTC. It is translated as CASSLVSSHEQYF. The chain combines TRBV5-6 with TRBJ2-7; D gene unclear. V gave up 0 bases and J gave up 5 bases, with 9 bases separating them. CDR1 and CDR2 (germline): SGHDT, YYEEEE. The CDR3 loop spans 13 amino acids.

This chain joins TRBV11-2 and TRBJ2-5, with D perhaps TRBD1 or TRBD2 (5 bases each). The DNA end is more similar to TRBJ2-7, so the J call may be wrong. Germline CDR1 is SGHAT and CDR2 is FQNNGV. The CDR3 is 16 residues long. CDR3 nucleotides: TGTGCCAGCAGCTCCGGTAGAGGGGCCCACTCCTACGAGCAGTACTTC. This gives the protein CASSSGRGAHSYEQYF.

Written as DNA, the CDR3 is TGTGCCAGTAGTATCACAGTCGACACAGATACGCAGTATTTT. It specifies CASSITVDTDTQYF. The V and J genes are TRBV19 and TRBJ2-3; D gene uncertain. V lost 3 bases to trimming and J lost 2 bases, with 9 bases between them. CDR1 and CDR2 (germline): LNHDA, SQIVND (reference sequence). The CDR3 loop spans 14 amino acids.

The chain is built from TRBV29-1 and TRBJ2-7; D call uncertain. The V and J ends lost 4 bases and 2 bases respectively, with 12 bases between them. Germline V gene sequence: CDR1 SQVTM, CDR2 ANQGSEA. The CDR3 runs 13 residues. The CDR3: CSVVTRTTYEQYF. In nucleotides, the CDR3 is TGCAGCGTTGTCACAAGGACCACCTACGAGCAGTACTTC.

The chain employs TRBV5-4 and TRBJ2-3, with D perhaps given as TRBD1 or TRBD2 (5 bases each). The germline gives CDR1 SGHNT, CDR2 YYREEE (reference sequence). This CDR3 region has 15 residues. V shed 0 bases and J shed 3 bases, with 11 bases lying between them. CDR3 protein: CASSLARGLTDTQYF. The CDR3 DNA reads TGTGCCAGCAGCTTGGCCCGGGGCCTTACAGATACGCAGTATTTT.

The rearrangement links TRBV18 to TRBJ2-7, with TRBD1 identical over 7 bases. Germline trimming cut 3 bases from V and 0 bases from J; bases unmatched to any gene: 5. The CDR3 sequence is 15 residues long. The V gene's germline CDR1 is KGHSH and CDR2 LQKENI. The DNA of the CDR3 is TGTGCCAGCTCACCGGGGACAGCAGTCTCCTACGAGCAGTACTTC. Protein: CASSPGTAVSYEQYF. Filled out from reference TRBV18 and TRBJ2-7, the complete variable domain reads NAGVMQNPRHLVRRRGQEARLRCSPMKGHSHVYWYRQLPEEGLKFMVYLQKENIIDESGMPKERFSAEFPKEGPSILRIQQVVRGDSAAYFCASSPGTAVSYEQYFGPGTRLTVT.

J is TRBJ2-7 and V is TRBV10-3, with 11 bases that match TRBD1. V lost 6 bases to trimming and J lost 6 bases; unmatched junction nucleotides: 16. The CDR3 sequence is 17 residues long. The germline CDR1 and CDR2 sequences are ENHRY and SYGVKD. The CDR3 is CAISRLATGQGDLEQYF. The CDR3 nucleotides read TGTGCCATCAGCAGACTCGCTACGGGACAGGGGGATCTCGAGCAGTACTTC.

The CDR3 sequence: CASSSGLAGQETQYF. Here the CDR3 DNA reads TGTGCCAGCAGCTCGGGACTAGCGGGACAAGAGACCCAGTACTTC. The V gene is TRBV7-9, the J gene TRBJ2-5, with 13 nucleotides matching TRBD2. The CDR3 is 15 residues long. With V trimmed by 4 bases and J by 2 bases, 1 base remained unmatched. In germline, CDR1 is SEHNR, CDR2 FQNEAQ (reference sequence). Based on the CDR3 plus reference TRBV7-9 and TRBJ2-5, the full variable domain is DTGVSQNPRHKITKRGQNVTFRCDPISEHNRLYWYRQTLGQGPEFLTYFQNEAQLEKSRLLSDRFSAERPKGSFSTLEIQRTEQGDSAMYLCASSSGLAGQETQYFGPGTRLLVL.

The rearrangement joins TRBV6-5 to TRBJ1-1, with D unresolved. Germline V gives CDR1 MNHEY, CDR2 SVGAGI. V shed 2 bases and J shed 1 base, with 11 bases lying between them. The CDR3 consists of 15 residues. Here the CDR3 reads CASSYRRQKNTEAFF. CDR3 in DNA: TGTGCCAGCAGTTACCGTAGGCAGAAGAACACTGAAGCTTTCTTT.